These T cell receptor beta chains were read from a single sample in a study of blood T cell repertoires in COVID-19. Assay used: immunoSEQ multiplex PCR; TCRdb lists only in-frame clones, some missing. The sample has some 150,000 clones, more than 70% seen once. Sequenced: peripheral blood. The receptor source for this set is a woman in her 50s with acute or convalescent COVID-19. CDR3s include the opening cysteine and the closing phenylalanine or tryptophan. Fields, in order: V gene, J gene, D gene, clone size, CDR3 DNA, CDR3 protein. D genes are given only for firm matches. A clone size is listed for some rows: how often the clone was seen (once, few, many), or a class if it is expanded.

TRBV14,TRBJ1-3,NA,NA,TGTGCCAGCAGCCAAGGACAGCTCTACGGAAACACCATATATTTT,CASSQGQLYGNTIYF
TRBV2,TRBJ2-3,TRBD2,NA,TGTGCCAGCAGTGGGCTAGCGGGGGGGCCAAGCACAGATACGCAGTATTTT,CASSGLAGGPSTDTQYF
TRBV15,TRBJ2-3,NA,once,TGTGCCACCAGCAGAGCCCCGGTGGGGGGGCCAACAGATACGCAGTATTTT,CATSRAPVGGPTDTQYF
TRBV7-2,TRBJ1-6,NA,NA,TGTGCCAGCAGCCCCAATCCCGGCGGTGTCTCACCCCTCCACTTT,CASSPNPGGVSPLHF
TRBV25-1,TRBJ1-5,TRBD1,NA,TGTGCCAGCAGTGAACCTGGGACAGGGTTTCAGCCCCAGCATTTT,CASSEPGTGFQPQHF
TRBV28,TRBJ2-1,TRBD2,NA,TGTGCCAGCAGTTTGGGGGGGGGAAACAATGAGCAGTTCTTC,CASSLGGGNNEQFF
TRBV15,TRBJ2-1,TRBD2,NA,TGTGCCACCAGCAGAGGCGGGGGGGCTTACAATGAGCAGTTCTTC,CATSRGGGAYNEQFF
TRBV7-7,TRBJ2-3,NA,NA,TGTGCCAGCAGCTTAGGCGCCTATAATACGCAGTATTTT,CASSLGAYNTQYF
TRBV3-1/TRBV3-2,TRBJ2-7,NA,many,TGTGCCAGCAGCCAATATGGACATCGCCCTGGCGAGCAGTACTTC,CASSQYGHRPGEQYF
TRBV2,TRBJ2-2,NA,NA,TGTGCCAGCAGTGATCCCAGAGGAGGGGCCGGGGAGCTGTTTTTT,CASSDPRGGAGELFF
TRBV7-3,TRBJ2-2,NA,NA,TGTGCCAGCAGCTTATTTGGCCAGGCGAACACCGGGGAGCTGTTTTTT,CASSLFGQANTGELFF
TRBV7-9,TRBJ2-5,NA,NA,TGTGCCAGCGGACAGCAACTAGTCCCGGAGACCCAGTACTTC,CASGQQLVPETQYF
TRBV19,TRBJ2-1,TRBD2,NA,TGTGCCAGTAGTGCTGGGCAGCGGGGGGGATATAGATCCAATGAGCAGTTCTTC,CASSAGQRGGYRSNEQFF
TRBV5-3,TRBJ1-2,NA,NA,TGTGCCAGAAGCGCGACCGGGTCCCTTGGGGAGGGCTACACCTTC,CARSATGSLGEGYTF
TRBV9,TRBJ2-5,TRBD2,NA,TGTGCCAGCAGCCCCAATGGGGTAGCGGGGGGAGGAGAGACCCAGTACTTC,CASSPNGVAGGGETQYF
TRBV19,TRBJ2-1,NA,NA,TGTGCCAGTAGTCTCAACAGCCCTAGGAGGTCCTACAATGAGCAGTTCTTC,CASSLNSPRRSYNEQFF
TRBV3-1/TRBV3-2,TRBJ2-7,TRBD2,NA,TGTGCCAGCAGCCAACCCAAGACTAGCGGGGGTGGGGAGCAGTACTTC,CASSQPKTSGGGEQYF
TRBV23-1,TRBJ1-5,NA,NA,TGCGCCAGCAATCCGGAGTATAGCAATCAGCCCCAGCATTTT,CASNPEYSNQPQHF
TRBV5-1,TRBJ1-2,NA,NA,TGCGCCAGCAGTCACCAGGGAGATGCGGGAGGCTACACCTTC,CASSHQGDAGGYTF
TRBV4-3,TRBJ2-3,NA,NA,TGCGCCAGCAGCCGAAGTACTAGCACAGATACGCAGTATTTT,CASSRSTSTDTQYF
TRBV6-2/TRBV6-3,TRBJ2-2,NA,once,TGTGCCAGCAGTTCCTTACAGGAGCTGTTTTTT,CASSSLQELFF
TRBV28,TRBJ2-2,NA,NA,TGTGCCAGCAGTTTGGCGGCACTTAACACCGGGGAGCTGTTTTTT,CASSLAALNTGELFF
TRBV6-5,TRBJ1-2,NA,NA,TGTGCCAGCAGGAATAGGGGCTATGGCTACACCTTC,CASRNRGYGYTF
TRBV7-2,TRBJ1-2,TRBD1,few,TGTGCCAGCAGCATTGGACAGGGTAACTATGGCTACACCTTC,CASSIGQGNYGYTF
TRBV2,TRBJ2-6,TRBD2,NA,TGTGCCAGCAGTACTAGCGGGGGGGAGTTGACTTTC,CASSTSGGELTF
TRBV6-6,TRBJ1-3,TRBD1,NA,TGTGCCAGCAGTTACTCGACAGGGGCCAGAAACACCATATATTTT,CASSYSTGARNTIYF
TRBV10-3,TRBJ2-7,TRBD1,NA,TGTGCCATCAGTGGCGGGACAGGGGAAAGCGAGCAGTACTTC,CAISGGTGESEQYF
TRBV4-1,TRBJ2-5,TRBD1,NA,TGCGCCAGCAGCCAAGGGGAGGGACAGGGGACGGAGACCCAGTACTTC,CASSQGEGQGTETQYF
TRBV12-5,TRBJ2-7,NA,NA,TGTGCTAGTGGCCTCGACGGGACCTACGAGCAGTACTTC,CASGLDGTYEQYF
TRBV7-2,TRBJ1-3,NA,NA,TGTGCCAGCAGCATCAACCGGGGAAACACCATATATTTT,CASSINRGNTIYF
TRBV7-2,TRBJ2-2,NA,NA,TGTGCCAGCAGCTCAACAGGGCCCGGGGAGCTGTTTTTT,CASSSTGPGELFF
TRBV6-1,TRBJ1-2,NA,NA,TGTGCCAGCAGTGAAAAACCCCCTGCGGCCGTCTATGGCTACACCTTC,CASSEKPPAAVYGYTF
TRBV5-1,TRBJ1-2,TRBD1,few,TGCGCCAGCAGCTTGGCGTGGGACAGGGATGGCTACACCTTC,CASSLAWDRDGYTF
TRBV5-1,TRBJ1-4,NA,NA,TGCGCCAGCAGTTTTGGGGAGAGGGCTTTCGAAAAACTGTTTTTT,CASSFGERAFEKLFF
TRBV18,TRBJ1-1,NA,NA,TGTGCCAGCTCACCTGGGCCAGTCCGTGAAGCTTTCTTT,CASSPGPVREAFF
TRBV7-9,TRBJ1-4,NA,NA,TGTGCCAGCAGCGTTAGCCTCGGGGGGATAAATGAAAAACTGTTTTTT,CASSVSLGGINEKLFF
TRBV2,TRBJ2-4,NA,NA,TGTGCCAGCAGTGAAGCGCAGGACAAGAAAAACATTCAGTACTTC,CASSEAQDKKNIQYF
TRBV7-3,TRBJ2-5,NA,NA,TGTGCCAGCAGCTTACTAGGGGCAGAGACCCAGTACTTC,CASSLLGAETQYF
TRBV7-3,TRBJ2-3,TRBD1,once,TGTGCCAGCAGCTCTGCGGGACAGGGGGGGAATACGCAGTATTTT,CASSSAGQGGNTQYF
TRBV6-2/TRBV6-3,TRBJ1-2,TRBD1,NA,TGTGCCAGCAGCAAGACAGGGGATGGCTACACCTTC,CASSKTGDGYTF
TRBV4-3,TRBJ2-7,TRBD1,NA,TGCGCCAGCAGCCAAGTGCCGGGACAGGGTGGCTACGAGCAGTACTTC,CASSQVPGQGGYEQYF
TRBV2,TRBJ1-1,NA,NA,TGTGCCAGCAGTGAACAGGGTGAAGCTTTCTTT,CASSEQGEAFF
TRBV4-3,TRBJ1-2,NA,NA,TGCGCCAGCAGCCAAGACAGGGGCTATGGCTACACCTTC,CASSQDRGYGYTF
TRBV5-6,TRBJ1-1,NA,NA,TGTGCCAGCAGCCGCATTATCCTACCTTTAATCTTT,CASSRIILPLIF
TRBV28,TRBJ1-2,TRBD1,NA,TGTGCCAGCAGTCTTACTCCCGGGACAGGCTATGGCTACACCTTC,CASSLTPGTGYGYTF
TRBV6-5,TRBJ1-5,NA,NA,TGTGCCAGCAGTTCGGGGGTAGGACAGCCCCAGCATTTT,CASSSGVGQPQHF
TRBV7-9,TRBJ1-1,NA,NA,TGTGCCAGCAGCTTACAGGCCAATGAAGCTTTCTTT,CASSLQANEAFF
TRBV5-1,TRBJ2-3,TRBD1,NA,TGCGCCAGCAGCTTGTCAGGGGGTGCGGATACGCAGTATTTT,CASSLSGGADTQYF
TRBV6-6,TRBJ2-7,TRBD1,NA,TGTGCCAGCAGTTACCCGGACAGGGGCTACGAGCAGTACTTC,CASSYPDRGYEQYF
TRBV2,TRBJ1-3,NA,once,TGTGCCAGCAGTAACGGGGCTGGAAACACCATATATTTT,CASSNGAGNTIYF
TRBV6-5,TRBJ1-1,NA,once,TGTGCCAGCAGTACTGGACAGATCAACACTGAAGCTTTCTTT,CASSTGQINTEAFF
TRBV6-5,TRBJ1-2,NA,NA,TGTGCCAGCGGCCCCCAAGGGGGGGGGTATGGCTACACCTTC,CASGPQGGGYGYTF
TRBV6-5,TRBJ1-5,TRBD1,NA,TGTGCCAGCAGTTTTGGACAGGGCAGCCAGCCCCAGCATTTT,CASSFGQGSQPQHF
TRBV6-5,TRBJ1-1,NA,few,TGTGCCAGCAGCTTTCAGGGGAACACTGAAGCTTTCTTT,CASSFQGNTEAFF
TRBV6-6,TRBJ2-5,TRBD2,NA,TGTGCCACCGGGACTAGCGGGGGGGCCCGGGAGACCCAGTACTTC,CATGTSGGARETQYF
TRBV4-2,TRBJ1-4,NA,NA,TGTGCCAGCAGCCAAAAGGGGATAGGGGATGAAAAACTGTTTTTT,CASSQKGIGDEKLFF
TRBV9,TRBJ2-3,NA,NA,TGTGCCAGCAGCGCGCGTTCGACAGCTAGCACAGATACGCAGTATTTT,CASSARSTASTDTQYF
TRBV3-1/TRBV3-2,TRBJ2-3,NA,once,TGTGCCAGCAGTCCGGAGGTGAGAGATACGCAGTATTTT,CASSPEVRDTQYF